These 5 T cell receptor beta chains were all obtained from the same sample, sequenced in a study of T cell responses to AZD1222 COVID-19 vaccine. The data were produced by immunoSEQ multiplex PCR, yet TCRdb's version contains in-frame clones alone and is incomplete. Among tens of thousands of clones, more than 70% were seen once, and the ten largest hold roughly 7.4%. The starting material was peripheral blood, obtained on day 0 of AZD1222 vaccination. All receptors derive from an adult in good health.

This clone was picked up a small number of times. The J gene is TRBJ2-3, the V gene TRBV18, with 11 bases lining up with TRBD2. CDR1 KGHSH and CDR2 LQKENI come from the germline V gene. J was trimmed by 4 bases and V by 3 bases; bases with no gene match: 6. The CDR3 contains 16 residues. CDR3 loop: CASSPLGSGRADTQYF. The DNA of the CDR3 is TGTGCCAGCTCACCCCTCGGTAGCGGGAGGGCAGATACGCAGTATTTT.

This CDR3 is CASSEGGSYEQYF. CDR3 DNA: TGTGCCAGCAGTGAAGGAGGATCCTACGAGCAGTACTTC. This rearrangement joins TRBV6-1 to TRBJ2-7, with no clear D. Trimming pared 1 base from V and 1 base from J, leaving 5 bases between. Germline values: CDR1 MNHNS, CDR2 SASEGT. This CDR3 contains 13 residues.

The rearrangement joins TRBV19 to TRBJ2-1; the match to TRBD2 covers 12 bases. V shed 5 bases, J shed 7 bases, and the junction held 9 bases outside the gene matches. The germline V gene has CDR1 LNHDA and CDR2 SQIVND (reference sequence). This CDR3 has 16 residues. CDR3: CASSEHLAGGYNEQFF. In DNA form, the CDR3 reads TGTGCCAGTAGTGAACACCTAGCGGGAGGGTATAATGAGCAGTTCTTC.

This chain uses TRBV6-6 with TRBJ1-5; no definite D call. The CDR3 loop spans 13 amino acids. Germline CDR1 reads MNHNY; CDR2 reads SVGAGI (reference sequence). V lost 9 bases, J lost 4 bases, and 13 bases lay in between. CDR3 in DNA: TGTGCCAGTGACCCATATCCAAATCAGCCCCAGCATTTT. Translation gives CASDPYPNQPQHF.

Only a few counts were recorded for this clone. The chain employs TRBV11-3 and TRBJ1-6, with TRBD1 matching over 9 bases. The CDR3 is 13 amino acids. Germline CDR1 reads SGHNT; CDR2 reads YENEEA. V was clipped by 5 bases and J by 10 bases; unmatched bases: 3. In DNA, the CDR3 is TGTGCCAGCAGCCTGGACAGGGGCTCACCCCTCCACTTT. This sequence encodes CASSLDRGSPLHF.